The 26 T cell receptor beta chains reported below all come from one sample, sequenced in a study of CD8+ T cells in alopecia areata. It was cDNA, reverse transcribed from extracted RNA, that served as the sequencing template. Libraries were prepared by immunoSEQ multiplex PCR; TCRdb keeps only in-frame clonotypes and omits some of them. The data show around 100,000 clones, with none appearing a single time. Sequencing used lesional skin. The receptor source for this set is a C3H/HeJ mouse with alopecia areata. MHC haplotype of the strain: H2-k.

This clone turned up a few times. Mouse germline and gene names are used. With the read ending 4 residues before the CDR3 end, the germline J gene is used to fill in that end. J is TRBJ2-3 and V is TRBV19; D uncertain. Germline CDR1 FNHDT, CDR2 SITEND (reference sequence). The CDR3 has 11 amino acids. CDR3 region: CASTTQETLYF. Incomplete CDR3 DNA: TGTGCCAGCACCACACAAGAA. The full variable domain, its missing parts supplied by reference TRBV19 and TRBJ2-3, is GGIITQTPKFLIGQEGQKLTLKCQQNFNHDTMYWYRQDSGKGLRLIYYSITENDLQKGDLSEGYDASREKKSSFSLTVTSAQKNEMAVFLCASTTQETLYFGSGTRLTVL.

This clone occurred a few times. Mouse germline and gene names are used. The read comes to an end 4 residues before the CDR3 does, leaving the germline J gene to fill in the end. The chain combines TRBV13-3 with TRBJ2-2, with 7 bases lining up with TRBD1. J gave up 6 bases and V 4 bases, and 3 bases lay outside the gene matches. The CDR3 spans 13 residues. Germline-derived CDR1 and CDR2 are NNHDY and SYVADS. CDR3 DNA, as far as it was read: TGTGCCAGCAGTCCCCAGGGGGCCGGG. Translating it yields CASSPQGAG. The whole CDR3 region reads CASSPQGAGQLYF.

This clone was observed at least ten times. Genes and germline come from the mouse. The sequence runs out 4 residues before the end of the CDR3; the remainder is reconstructed from the germline J gene. This chain uses TRBV1 with TRBJ2-2; 7 bases are shared with TRBD1. The CDR3 is 16 residues long. The V gene end was trimmed by 5 bases and the J gene end by 0 bases; junction bases not matched to a gene: 6. Germline-derived CDR1 and CDR2 are NSQYPW and LRSPGD (reference sequence). CDR3 DNA (partial): TGCACCTGCAGTCCGGGACAGAGATCAAACACCGGG. Amino acids: CTCSPGQRSNTG. The whole CDR3 is CTCSPGQRSNTGQLYF.

With respect to this clone: Each gene name is a mouse one. The observed sequence ends 4 residues before the CDR3 terminus, with the missing tail filled in from the germline J gene. The chain uses TRBV1 and TRBJ1-4; D possibly corresponds to TRBD1 (6 bases). This CDR3 is 17 amino acids long. Germline CDR1 NSQYPW, CDR2 LRSPGD (reference sequence). CDR3 amino acids: CTCSADQRPGASERLFF. The covered CDR3 bases are TGCACCTGCAGTGCAGATCAGCGGCCAGGGGCGAGCGAA.

A word on this clone: Gene names follow the mouse nomenclature. The CDR3 end falls 4 residues outside the read, so it is completed with the germline J gene. The genes are TRBV13-3 and TRBJ2-4; 7 bases agree with TRBD2. The CDR3 is made up of 17 amino acids. The germline gives CDR1 NNHDY, CDR2 SYVADS. CDR3 DNA (partial): TGTGCCAGCAGTGATGAAAAATCGGTTCTGGGGGAAAAC. It specifies CASSDEKSVLGEN. From start to end, the CDR3 is CASSDEKSVLGENTLYF. The full variable domain, its missing parts supplied by reference TRBV13-3 and TRBJ2-4, is EAAVTQSPRSKVAVTGGKVTLSCHQTNNHDYMYWYRQDTGHGLRLIHYSYVADSTEKGDIPDGYKASRPSQENFSLILELASLSQTAVYFCASSDEKSVLGENTLYFGAGTRLSVL.

On this clone itself: All gene names here are mouse names. Read data end 4 residues before the CDR3 end; the end is taken from the germline J gene. The chain uses TRBV13-1 and TRBJ2-7, with TRBD2 identical over 7 bases. V was pared by 3 bases and J by 0 bases, with 6 bases of the junction left unmatched. The length of the CDR3 is 15 residues. Germline-derived CDR1 and CDR2 are NSHNY and SYGAGN. CDR3 loop: CASSGHLGVSYEQYF. The sequenced CDR3 bases are TGTGCCAGCAGTGGCCATCTGGGGGTCTCCTAT.

Remarks on this clone: The genes are named according to mouse. Read data end 4 residues before the CDR3 end; the end is taken from the germline J gene. The chain couples TRBV13-3 to TRBJ2-2; a possible D gene is TRBD1 (6 bases). The CDR3 runs to 13 residues. Germline CDR1 reads NNHDY; CDR2 reads SYVADS. Trimming took off 5 bases at V and 4 bases at J, with 9 bases between the two ends. The CDR3 here is CASRNRVTGQLYF. The CDR3 DNA, read in part, is TGTGCCAGCAGGAACAGGGTCACCGGG.

Regarding this clone: Genes and germline are mouse. The CDR3 goes on 4 residues after the read ends, and that part is filled in from the germline J gene. V and J are TRBV31 and TRBJ1-2; tentative D call: TRBD1 (5 bases). In germline, CDR1 is GKSSPN, CDR2 SITVG. This CDR3 contains 14 residues. Trimming stripped 0 bases from V and 0 bases from J, with 8 bases between. CDR3 sequence reads: CAWSLKQANSDYTF. The covered CDR3 bases are TGTGCCTGGAGTCTAAAACAGGCAAACTCC. Variable domain in full (rest from reference TRBV31 and TRBJ1-2): AQTIHQWPVAEIKAVGSPLSLGCTIKGKSSPNLYWYWQATGGTLQQLFYSITVGQVESVVQLNLSASRPKDDQFILSTEKLLLSHSGFYLCAWSLKQANSDYTFGSGTRLLVI.

On this clone itself: Any gene name here is a mouse gene name. Here the CDR3 reads CASSDATPSAETLYF. The covered CDR3 bases are TGTGCCAGCAGTGATGCGACACCTAGTGCAGAA. The rearrangement links TRBV13-3 to TRBJ2-3, with unresolved D. The read ends 4 residues before the CDR3 terminus; that terminus is restored from the germline J gene. Trimming cost V 0 bases and J 0 bases, with 8 bases left between them. CDR3 size: 15 residues. Germline CDR1 and CDR2: NNHDY and SYVADS.

In the case of this clone: Gene names denote mouse genes. CDR3 DNA (partial): TGTGCCAGCAGTGAATTCCTGGGGGGGCCTGCT. This gives the protein CASSEFLGGPA. The whole CDR3 is CASSEFLGGPAEQFF. V gene TRBV13-3 combines with J gene TRBJ2-1, with 10 positions matching TRBD2. The read falls 4 residues short of the CDR3 end, and the missing part is taken from the germline J gene. This CDR3 spans 15 amino acids. The V segment lost 2 bases and the J segment 6 bases; nucleotides outside the gene matches: 5. In germline, CDR1 is NNHDY, CDR2 SYVADS.

There are a few counts of this clone. The genes and germline here are from mouse. Read sequence stops 4 residues before the CDR3 end, and the germline J gene provides the missing end. This sequence joins TRBV17 and TRBJ2-1, with 7 positions matching TRBD1. Germline V gene data show CDR1 as MNHDT and CDR2 as YYDKIL. CDR3 size: 14 residues. Trimming cost V 8 bases and J 3 bases; bases outside gene matches: 7. The CDR3 DNA, read in part, is TGTGCTAGCCAGACTTCAGGGGGCTATGCT. Translated: CASQTSGGYA. From start to end, the CDR3 is CASQTSGGYAEQFF. Filled out from reference TRBV17 and TRBJ2-1, the complete variable domain reads DTTVKQNPRYKLARVGKPVNLICSQTMNHDTMYWYQKKPNQAPKLLLFYYDKILNREADTFEKFQSSRPNNSFCSLYIGSAGLEYSAMYLCASQTSGGYAEQFFGPGTRLTVL.

Details on this clone: TCRdb's protein and the translated DNA diverge at residue 12; the protein reported here is the translation of the DNA. The gene names here belong to mouse. The read falls 3 residues short of the CDR3 end, and the missing part is taken from the germline J gene. V is TRBV13-2 and J is TRBJ1-6, with TRBD1 matching over 9 bases. TRBJ1-6 falls under the ORF class, with uncertain function. Germline CDR1 reads NNHNN; CDR2 reads SYGAGS (reference sequence). V lost 5 bases and J lost 4; bases outside the gene matches: 4. The length of the CDR3 is 15 residues. The CDR3 bases that were read are TGTGCCAGCGGGGCCGGGACAGGGTATAATTCGCCC. The encoded protein is CASGAGTGYNSP. Given in full, the CDR3 is CASGAGTGYNSPLYF.

This clone was found a few times. Gene labels here are mouse ones. The read comes to an end 4 residues before the CDR3 does, leaving the germline J gene to fill in the end. V is TRBV1 and J is TRBJ2-3; 11 positions agree with TRBD2. Germline V lookup: CDR1 NSQYPW, CDR2 LRSPGD (reference sequence). The CDR3 extends over 17 amino acids. V was clipped by 0 bases and J by 3 bases; unmatched bases: 5. The covered CDR3 bases are TGCACCTGCAGTGCAGATGGACTGGGGGGCGCCGCAGAA. Translated: CTCSADGLGGAAE. The whole CDR3 protein is CTCSADGLGGAAETLYF.

A remark on this clone: These gene names are mouse names. The read terminates 4 residues before the CDR3 end, so the remaining end is supplied by the germline J gene. This chain connects TRBV13-3 to TRBJ2-2; 7 bases align to TRBD1. Trimming took 0 bases from V and 6 from J; bases not matched to a gene: 2. Germline V lookup: CDR1 NNHDY, CDR2 SYVADS. The CDR3 is made up of 14 amino acids. The CDR3 sequence: CASSDATGAGQLYF. The CDR3 bases that were read are TGTGCCAGCAGTGATGCTACAGGGGCCGGG. The whole variable domain, remainder taken from reference TRBV13-3 and TRBJ2-2, is EAAVTQSPRSKVAVTGGKVTLSCHQTNNHDYMYWYRQDTGHGLRLIHYSYVADSTEKGDIPDGYKASRPSQENFSLILELASLSQTAVYFCASSDATGAGQLYFGEGSKLTVL.

A remark on this clone: Germline and genes here are mouse. The CDR3 goes on 4 residues after the read ends, and that part is filled in from the germline J gene. This chain uses TRBV1 with TRBJ2-5; perhaps TRBD1 as D (6 bases). The CDR3 has 13 residues. Germline V gene data show CDR1 as NSQYPW and CDR2 as LRSPGD (reference sequence). The DNA read from the CDR3 is TGCACCTGCAGCAACCGGGACAAAGAC. Translated: CTCSNRDKD. The CDR3 as a whole reads CTCSNRDKDTQYF.

The sample holds a few counts of this clone. Gene names denote mouse genes. CDR3 region: CTCSAEWGGLDTQYF. CDR3 DNA, as far as it was read: TGCACCTGCAGTGCAGAATGGGGGGGCTTAGAC. The chain combines TRBV1 with TRBJ2-5; 9 bases line up with TRBD2. The observed sequence ends 4 residues before the CDR3 terminus, with the missing tail filled in from the germline J gene. The germline V gene encodes CDR1 NSQYPW and CDR2 LRSPGD (reference sequence). This CDR3 has 15 residues.

This clone was counted many times. Germline and genes: mouse. The sequence runs out 4 residues before the end of the CDR3; the remainder is reconstructed from the germline J gene. Other DNA sequences in this specimen translate into the identical CDR3. The J gene is TRBJ2-7, the V gene TRBV13-3; tentatively, D is TRBD1 (6 bases). V dropped 4 bases and J dropped 0 bases, with 8 bases sitting between them. Germline CDR1 is NNHDY and CDR2 is SYVADS. This CDR3 has 13 amino acids. The CDR3 sequence is CASSLTGSYEQYF. The sequenced part of the CDR3 DNA is TGTGCCAGCAGTCTGACAGGCTCCTAT.

This clone has a handful of counts. Mouse gene names and germline throughout. The sequenced fragment ends 4 residues before the CDR3 boundary, so the rest is inferred from the germline J gene. The chain combines TRBV19 with TRBJ1-1, with 11 bases fitting TRBD1. This CDR3 is built from 16 residues. Germline CDR1 FNHDT, CDR2 SITEND (reference sequence). After removal of 0 bases from V and 0 bases from J, the junction contained 1 base not matched to a gene. The CDR3 spells CASSIVGQGANTEVFF. CDR3 DNA, as far as it was read: TGTGCCAGCAGTATAGTGGGACAGGGGGCAAACACA. Full variable domain (rest looked up from reference TRBV19 and TRBJ1-1): GGIITQTPKFLIGQEGQKLTLKCQQNFNHDTMYWYRQDSGKGLRLIYYSITENDLQKGDLSEGYDASREKKSSFSLTVTSAQKNEMAVFLCASSIVGQGANTEVFFGKGTRLTVV.

This clone was seen repeatedly, ten times or more. The gene names here belong to mouse. Sequencing ends 4 residues short of the CDR3 end; the germline J gene provides the rest. This rearrangement joins TRBV13-3 to TRBJ2-1; TRBD2 might be the D (5 bases). The CDR3 has 14 amino acids. Germline-derived CDR1 and CDR2 are NNHDY and SYVADS. With 3 bases removed from V and 3 bases from J, the gap between germline ends came to 10 bases. Partial CDR3 DNA: TGTGCCAGCAGTGTCCCACTGGTCTATGCT. Translated, it gives CASSVPLVYA. In full, the CDR3 is CASSVPLVYAEQFF.

On this clone: The protein in this entry is translated from the DNA; at residue 14 it differs from the protein listed in TCRdb. Mouse gene names apply. The read gets to within 3 residues of the CDR3 end, and the germline J gene fills in the rest. This rearrangement joins TRBV5 to TRBJ1-6; TRBD1 matches 9 bases. TRBJ1-6 is an ORF, with its function uncertain. The V gene's germline CDR1 is LGHNA and CDR2 YNLKQL (reference sequence). Losses at the gene ends were 0 bases for V and 3 bases for J; bases not matched to a gene: 3. CDR3 length: 17 amino acids. The CDR3: CASSQDGTGFYNSPLYF. CDR3 bases read: TGTGCCAGCAGCCAAGATGGGACAGGGTTCTATAATTCGCCC.

This clone has at least ten counts. Gene and germline names: mouse. The read gets to within 4 residues of the CDR3 end, and the germline J gene fills in the rest. This chain uses TRBV13-3 with TRBJ2-1; 7 bases align to TRBD1. The CDR3 loop spans 12 amino acids. CDR1 is NNHDY, CDR2 SYVADS, per germline. Here the CDR3 reads CASSNRGSEQFF. The CDR3 bases that were read are TGTGCCAGCAGTAACAGGGGATCT.

On this clone itself: Here the gene names and germline are mouse. Sequencing ends 4 residues short of the CDR3 end; the germline J gene provides the rest. V usage is TRBV17 and J usage is TRBJ2-1, with 12 bases that match TRBD1. Germline CDR1 MNHDT, CDR2 YYDKIL. The J segment lost 6 bases and the V segment lost 5 bases, leaving 5 bases of the junction unmatched. The CDR3 spans 15 residues. The DNA read from the CDR3 is TGTGCTAGCAGTCCCCGGGACAGGGGGCTTGCT. It is translated as CASSPRDRGLA. The CDR3, in full, reads CASSPRDRGLAEQFF.

This clone was detected only a few times. At residue 13, the TCRdb protein departs from the DNA translation, so the protein shown here was derived from the DNA itself. The genes are named according to mouse. The read comes to an end 3 residues before the CDR3 does, leaving the germline J gene to fill in the end. V gene TRBV13-1 combines with J gene TRBJ1-6; the match to TRBD1 covers 8 bases. TRBJ1-6 is given ORF status, its function remaining uncertain. After removal of 0 bases from V and 7 bases from J, the junction contained 6 bases not matched to a gene. The length of the CDR3 is 16 residues. CDR1 and CDR2 (germline): NSHNY, SYGAGN. CDR3 DNA, as far as it was read: TGTGCCAGCAGTGATGCGGCAGGGGGCGGGAATTCGCCC. This gives the protein CASSDAAGGGNSP. The CDR3 reads in full as CASSDAAGGGNSPLYF.

This clone has just a few counts. Gene and germline names: mouse. The CDR3 end is not reached by the read, which stops 4 residues before it; the germline J gene fills it in. This sequence joins TRBV13-3 and TRBJ2-2; TRBD1 matches at 7 bases. The V gene's germline CDR1 is NNHDY and CDR2 SYVADS. The J segment lost 4 bases and the V segment lost 2 bases, leaving 8 bases of the junction unmatched. CDR3 length: 16 amino acids. The CDR3 protein is CASSDVTGTSTGQLYF. CDR3 DNA, as far as it was read: TGTGCCAGCAGTGACGTGACAGGGACGAGCACCGGG.

This clone showed up just a few times. The gene names given are mouse names. Read data end 4 residues before the CDR3 end; the end is taken from the germline J gene. The rearrangement uses TRBV13-3 and TRBJ2-2, with 11 bases lining up with TRBD2. This CDR3 is 15 amino acids long. Looked up from germline, CDR1 is NNHDY and CDR2 is SYVADS. The V and J ends lost 6 bases and 2 bases, in that order; junction bases with no gene match: 3. The sequenced CDR3 bases are TGTGCCAGCACCCGGGACTGGGGGAACACCGGG. Its protein is CASTRDWGNTG. The whole CDR3 region reads CASTRDWGNTGQLYF.

This clone was observed at least ten times. The protein given in TCRdb and the translation of the DNA differ at residue 12, and the sequence presented here derives from the DNA. Genes and germline are mouse. The read ends 3 residues shy of where the CDR3 ends; the end is completed using the germline J gene. The chain carries TRBV13-3 and TRBJ1-3; tentative D call: TRBD1 (6 bases). Trimming cost V 7 bases and J 0 bases, with 14 bases left between them. Germline loops: CDR1 NNHDY, CDR2 SYVADS. The CDR3 length is 15 residues. CDR3 DNA, as far as it was read: TGTGCCAGCGAATCCCCAGGGGATTCTGGAAATACG. It codes for CASESPGDSGNT. The CDR3 in full is CASESPGDSGNTLYF.